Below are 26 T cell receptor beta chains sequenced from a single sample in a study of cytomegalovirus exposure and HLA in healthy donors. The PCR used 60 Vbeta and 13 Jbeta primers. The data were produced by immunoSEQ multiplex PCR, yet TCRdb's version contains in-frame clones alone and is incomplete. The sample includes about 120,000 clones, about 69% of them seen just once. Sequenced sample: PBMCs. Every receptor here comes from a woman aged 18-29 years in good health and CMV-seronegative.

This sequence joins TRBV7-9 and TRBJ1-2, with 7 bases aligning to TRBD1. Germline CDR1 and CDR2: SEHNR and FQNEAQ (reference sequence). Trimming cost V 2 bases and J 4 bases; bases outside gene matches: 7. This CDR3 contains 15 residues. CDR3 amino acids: CASSLTGTVSYGYTF. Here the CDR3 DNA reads TGTGCCAGCAGCTTAACCGGGACAGTGAGCTATGGCTACACCTTC.

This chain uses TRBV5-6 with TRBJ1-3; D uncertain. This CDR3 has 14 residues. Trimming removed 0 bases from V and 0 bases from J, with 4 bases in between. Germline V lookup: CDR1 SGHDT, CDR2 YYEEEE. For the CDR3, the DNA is TGTGCCAGCAGCTTGGGGAGCTCTGGAAACACCATATATTTT. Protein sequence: CASSLGSSGNTIYF.

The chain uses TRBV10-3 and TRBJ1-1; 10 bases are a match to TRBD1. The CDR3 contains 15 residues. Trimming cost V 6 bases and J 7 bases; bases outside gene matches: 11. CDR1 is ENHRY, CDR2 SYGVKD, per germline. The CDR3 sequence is CAIRPGQGTRIEAFF. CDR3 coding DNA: TGTGCCATCAGGCCGGGACAGGGGACCAGAATTGAAGCTTTCTTT.

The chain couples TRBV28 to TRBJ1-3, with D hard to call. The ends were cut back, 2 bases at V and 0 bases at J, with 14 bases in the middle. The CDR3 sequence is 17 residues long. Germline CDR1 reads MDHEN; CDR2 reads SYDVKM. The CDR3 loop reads CASSLVLGEVSGNTIYF. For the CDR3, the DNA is TGTGCCAGCAGTTTAGTCCTCGGTGAGGTCTCTGGAAACACCATATATTTT.

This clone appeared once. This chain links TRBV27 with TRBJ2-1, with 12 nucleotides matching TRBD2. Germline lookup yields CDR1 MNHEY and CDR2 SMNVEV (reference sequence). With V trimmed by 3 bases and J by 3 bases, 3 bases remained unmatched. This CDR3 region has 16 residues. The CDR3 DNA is TGTGCCAGCAGTTTCGGACTAGCGGGGAGCTACAATGAGCAGTTCTTC. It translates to CASSFGLAGSYNEQFF.

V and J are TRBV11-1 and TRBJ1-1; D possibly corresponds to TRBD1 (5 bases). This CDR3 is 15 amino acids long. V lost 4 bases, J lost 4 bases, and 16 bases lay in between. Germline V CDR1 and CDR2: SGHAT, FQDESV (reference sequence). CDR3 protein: CASSSRAGGGTEAFF. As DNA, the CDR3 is TGTGCCAGCAGCTCCCGGGCGGGGGGAGGCACTGAAGCTTTCTTT.

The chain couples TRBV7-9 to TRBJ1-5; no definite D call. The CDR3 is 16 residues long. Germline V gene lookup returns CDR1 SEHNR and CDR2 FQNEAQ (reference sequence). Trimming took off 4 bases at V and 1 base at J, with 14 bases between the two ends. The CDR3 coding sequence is TGTGCCAGCAGCTCTTCTCGAGGGCGCAGCAATCAGCCCCAGCATTTT. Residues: CASSSSRGRSNQPQHF. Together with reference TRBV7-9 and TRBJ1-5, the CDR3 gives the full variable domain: DTGVSQNPRHKITKRGQNVTFRCDPISEHNRLYWYRQTLGQGPEFLTYFQNEAQLEKSRLLSDRFSAERPKGSFSTLEIQRTEQGDSAMYLCASSSSRGRSNQPQHFGDGTRLSIL.

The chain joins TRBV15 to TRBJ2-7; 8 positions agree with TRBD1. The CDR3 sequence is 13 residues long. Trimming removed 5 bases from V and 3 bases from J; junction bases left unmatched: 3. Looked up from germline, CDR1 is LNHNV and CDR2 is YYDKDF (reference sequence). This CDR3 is CATSPTGGYEQYF. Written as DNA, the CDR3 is TGTGCCACCAGCCCTACAGGGGGCTACGAGCAGTACTTC.

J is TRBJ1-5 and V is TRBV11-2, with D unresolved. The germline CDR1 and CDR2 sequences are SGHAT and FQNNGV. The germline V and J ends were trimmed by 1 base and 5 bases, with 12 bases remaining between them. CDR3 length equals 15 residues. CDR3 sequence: CASSLAGESYQPQHF. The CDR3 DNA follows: TGTGCCAGCAGCTTAGCGGGAGAGAGCTATCAGCCCCAGCATTTT.

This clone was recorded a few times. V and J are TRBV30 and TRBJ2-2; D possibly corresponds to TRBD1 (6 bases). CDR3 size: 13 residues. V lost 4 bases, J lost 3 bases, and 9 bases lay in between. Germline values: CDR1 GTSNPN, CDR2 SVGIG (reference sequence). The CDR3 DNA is TGTGCCTGGACAACAGGGCACACCGGGGAGCTGTTTTTT. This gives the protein CAWTTGHTGELFF.

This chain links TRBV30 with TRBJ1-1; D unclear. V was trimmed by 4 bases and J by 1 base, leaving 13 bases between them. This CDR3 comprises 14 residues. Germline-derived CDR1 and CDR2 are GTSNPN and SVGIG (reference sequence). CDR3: CAWTHERGNTEAFF. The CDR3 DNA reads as TGTGCCTGGACTCACGAACGGGGGAACACTGAAGCTTTCTTT.

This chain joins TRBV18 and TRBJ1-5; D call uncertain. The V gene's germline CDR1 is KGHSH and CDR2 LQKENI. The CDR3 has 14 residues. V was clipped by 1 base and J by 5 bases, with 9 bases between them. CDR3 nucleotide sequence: TGTGCCAGCTCACCACTAAGCGAACATCAGCCCCAGCATTTT. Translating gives CASSPLSEHQPQHF.

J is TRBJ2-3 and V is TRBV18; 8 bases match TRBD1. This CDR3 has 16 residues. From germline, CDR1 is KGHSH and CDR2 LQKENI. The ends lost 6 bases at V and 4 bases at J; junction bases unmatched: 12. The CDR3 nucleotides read TGTGCCAGCTCCCCCAAGTCTGGGACAGGTTCAGATACGCAGTATTTT. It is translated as CASSPKSGTGSDTQYF. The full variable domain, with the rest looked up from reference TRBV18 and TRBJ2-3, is NAGVMQNPRHLVRRRGQEARLRCSPMKGHSHVYWYRQLPEEGLKFMVYLQKENIIDESGMPKERFSAEFPKEGPSILRIQQVVRGDSAAYFCASSPKSGTGSDTQYFGPGTRLTVL.

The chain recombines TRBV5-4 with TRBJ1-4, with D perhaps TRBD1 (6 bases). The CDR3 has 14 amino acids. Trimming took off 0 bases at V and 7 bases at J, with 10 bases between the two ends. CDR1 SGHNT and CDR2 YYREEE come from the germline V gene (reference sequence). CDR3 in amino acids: CASSLDRVSEKLFF. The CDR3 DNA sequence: TGTGCCAGCAGCTTGGACAGGGTTAGTGAAAAACTGTTTTTT.

CDR3 coding DNA: TGCAGCGTTGGCTTTGGGACAGGGCAGGCGCAGTACTTC. Translated, it gives CSVGFGTGQAQYF. This chain links TRBV29-1 with TRBJ2-7; TRBD1 agrees at 9 bases. The CDR3 has 13 amino acids. The germline CDR1 and CDR2 sequences are SQVTM and ANQGSEA. V was clipped by 4 bases and J by 9 bases; unmatched bases: 10.

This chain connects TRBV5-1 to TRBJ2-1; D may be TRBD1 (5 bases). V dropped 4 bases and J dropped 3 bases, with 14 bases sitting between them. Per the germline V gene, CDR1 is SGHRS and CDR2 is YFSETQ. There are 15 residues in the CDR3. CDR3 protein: CASSGAVAVYNEQFF. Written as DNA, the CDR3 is TGCGCCAGCAGCGGGGCCGTGGCAGTCTACAATGAGCAGTTCTTC.

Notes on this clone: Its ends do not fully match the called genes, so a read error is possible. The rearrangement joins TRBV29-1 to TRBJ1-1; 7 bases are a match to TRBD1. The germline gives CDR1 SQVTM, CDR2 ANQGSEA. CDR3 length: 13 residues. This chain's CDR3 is CSAEVGGDTEAFF. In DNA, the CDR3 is TGCAGCGCTGAAGTAGGGGGCGACACTGAAGCTTTCTTT.

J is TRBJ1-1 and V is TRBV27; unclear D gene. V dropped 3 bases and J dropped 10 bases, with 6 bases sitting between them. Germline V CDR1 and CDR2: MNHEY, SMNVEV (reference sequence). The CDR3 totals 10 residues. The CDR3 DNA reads TGTGCCAGCAGTTTCCCGGGAGCTTTCTTT. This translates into CASSFPGAFF.

The CDR3 sequence is CASRLSGQTLNTEAFF. CDR3 sequence (DNA): TGTGCCAGCAGACTTTCGGGACAGACTCTAAACACTGAAGCTTTCTTT. The chain recombines TRBV27 with TRBJ1-1, with 7 bases fitting TRBD1. Trimming took 6 bases from V and 2 from J; bases not matched to a gene: 12. The CDR3 runs to 16 residues. From germline, CDR1 is MNHEY and CDR2 SMNVEV (reference sequence).

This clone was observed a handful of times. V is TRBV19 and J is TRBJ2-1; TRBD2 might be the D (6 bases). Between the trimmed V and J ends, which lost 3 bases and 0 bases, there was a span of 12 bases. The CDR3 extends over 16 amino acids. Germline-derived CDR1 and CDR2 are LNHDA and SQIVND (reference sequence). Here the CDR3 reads CASSMRAGSSYNEQFF. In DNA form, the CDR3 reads TGTGCCAGTAGTATGAGGGCGGGGAGCTCCTACAATGAGCAGTTCTTC.

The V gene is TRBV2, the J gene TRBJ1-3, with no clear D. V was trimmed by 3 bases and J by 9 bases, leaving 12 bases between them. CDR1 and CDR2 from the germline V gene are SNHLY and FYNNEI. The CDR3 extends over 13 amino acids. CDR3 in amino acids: CASSDPREGTIYF. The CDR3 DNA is TGTGCCAGCAGTGACCCTCGTGAGGGCACCATATATTTT.

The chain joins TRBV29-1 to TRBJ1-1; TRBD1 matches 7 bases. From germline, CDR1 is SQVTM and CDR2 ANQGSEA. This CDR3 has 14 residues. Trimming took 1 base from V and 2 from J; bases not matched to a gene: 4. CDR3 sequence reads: CSVEGTGLNTEAFF. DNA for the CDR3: TGCAGCGTTGAAGGGACAGGATTAAACACTGAAGCTTTCTTT.

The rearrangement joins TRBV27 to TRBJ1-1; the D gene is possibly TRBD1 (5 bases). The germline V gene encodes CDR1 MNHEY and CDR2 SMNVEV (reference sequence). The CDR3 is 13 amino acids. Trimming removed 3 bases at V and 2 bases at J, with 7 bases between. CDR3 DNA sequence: TGTGCCAGCAGTTTGGGGACTAACACTGAAGCTTTCTTT. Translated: CASSLGTNTEAFF.

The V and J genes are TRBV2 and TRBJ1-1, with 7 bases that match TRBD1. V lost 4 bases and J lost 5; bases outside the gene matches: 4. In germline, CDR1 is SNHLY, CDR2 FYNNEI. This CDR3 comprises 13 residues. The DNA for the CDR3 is TGTGCCAGCAGTGCAGGGGGGAAGACTGAAGCTTTCTTT. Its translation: CASSAGGKTEAFF.

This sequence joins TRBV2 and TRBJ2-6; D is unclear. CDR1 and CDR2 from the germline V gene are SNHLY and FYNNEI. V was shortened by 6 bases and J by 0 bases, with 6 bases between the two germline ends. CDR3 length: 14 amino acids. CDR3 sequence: CASRADSGANVLTF. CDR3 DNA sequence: TGTGCCAGCAGGGCCGACTCTGGGGCCAACGTCCTGACTTTC.

This CDR3 is CASSLTGQGNTEAFF. The CDR3 nucleotides read TGTGCCAGCAGCTTGACCGGACAGGGGAACACTGAAGCTTTCTTT. The chain couples TRBV5-4 to TRBJ1-1; 8 bases are shared with TRBD1. The length of the CDR3 is 15 residues. In germline, CDR1 is SGHNT, CDR2 YYREEE (reference sequence). Trimming took 1 base from V and 1 from J; bases not matched to a gene: 3.